The entry that follows covers one T cell receptor (beta chain) sequence. During its preparation, the TCRbeta library received unique molecular identifiers. TCRdb redid the calling of the PCR reads with MiXCR, one entry per CDR3 protein. The data contain roughly 500,000 distinct CDR3 sequences, around 18% of them singletons. This entry is derived from a study of T-cell reconstitution after alpha-beta-depleted transplantation in children. Looked up from germline, CDR1 is MNHEY and CDR2 is SVGAGI. CDR3 size: 15 residues. Trimming stripped 3 bases from V and 0 bases from J, with 11 bases between. This chain connects TRBV6-5 to TRBJ1-1; D unresolved. The clonotype originates from a human donor who donated a stem cell graft to a child with acute lymphoblastic leukemia. Sequencing used PBMCs from the stem cell graft donor, obtained from the stem cell graft. This CDR3 reads CASSYGQRLNTEAFF. The CDR3 coding sequence is TGTGCCAGCAGTTATGGGCAGCGCTTGAACACTGAAGCTTTCTTT.